The 17 T cell receptor beta chains below all came from one sample that was sequenced in a study of T cell changes during pregnancy in multiple sclerosis. Measured with immunoSEQ multiplex PCR; TCRdb has only the in-frame clones, and not every one. Here the sample spans 95,000 to 100,000 clones, about 90% being singletons. Sample: peripheral blood, taken in the second trimester of pregnancy. The receptors here all came from a female donor with multiple sclerosis, enrolled in a pregnancy study.

This clone was seen more than once but under ten times. The CDR3 DNA reads as TGTGCCAGCAACTTAGCGGGAGCGTACAATGAGCAGTTCTTC. Translated, it gives CASNLAGAYNEQFF. The V call is TRBV5-6, the J call TRBJ2-1; 9 nucleotides agree with TRBD2. V lost 6 bases, J lost 4 bases, and 5 bases stayed unmatched. The CDR3 spans 14 residues. CDR1 SGHDT and CDR2 YYEEEE come from the germline V gene.

This chain connects TRBV6-1 to TRBJ2-5; 9 bases fit TRBD2. The CDR3 spans 15 residues. V dropped 2 bases and J dropped 1; count of bases not matched to a gene: 2. CDR1 and CDR2 from the germline V gene are MNHNS and SASEGT. The CDR3 region has the DNA TGTGCCAGCAGTGAACTGACTAGCGGCCAAGAGACCCAGTACTTC. Translating it yields CASSELTSGQETQYF.

The chain employs TRBV6-5 and TRBJ2-7, with D hard to call. The CDR3 has 12 amino acids. Trimming took off 4 bases at V and 3 bases at J, with 7 bases between the two ends. In germline, CDR1 is MNHEY, CDR2 SVGAGI. CDR3 loop: CASSFLSYEQYF. In DNA, the CDR3 is TGTGCCAGCAGTTTCCTCAGCTACGAGCAGTACTTC.

The chain couples TRBV7-9 to TRBJ2-7; 7 bases match TRBD1. The V gene's germline CDR1 is SEHNR and CDR2 FQNEAQ (reference sequence). The V segment lost 2 bases and the J segment 3 bases; nucleotides outside the gene matches: 4. There are 14 residues in the CDR3. The CDR3: CASSLPGGSYEQYF. The CDR3 DNA follows: TGTGCCAGCAGCTTACCAGGGGGAAGCTACGAGCAGTACTTC.

The chain carries TRBV7-9 and TRBJ2-5; D ambiguous. Trimming took 2 bases from V and 4 from J, leaving 5 bases between them. The CDR3 extends over 12 amino acids. CDR1 SEHNR and CDR2 FQNEAQ come from the germline V gene (reference sequence). This CDR3 is CASSLTRETQYF. In DNA form, the CDR3 reads TGTGCCAGCAGCTTAACGAGAGAGACCCAGTACTTC.

V usage is TRBV2 and J usage is TRBJ2-7; D not certain. V lost 1 base, J lost 2 bases, and 9 bases lay in between. Germline assignment: CDR1 SNHLY and CDR2 FYNNEI. The CDR3 contains 14 residues. The CDR3 sequence: CASSEGPQTYEQYF. For the CDR3, the DNA is TGTGCCAGCAGTGAAGGGCCCCAGACCTACGAGCAGTACTTC.

This clone has just a few counts. CDR3 nucleotide sequence: TGTGCCAGCAGCCCCCTGACAGGAAACACCGGGGAGCTGTTTTTT. Translation: CASSPLTGNTGELFF. This chain joins TRBV9 and TRBJ2-2; TRBD1 is a possible D gene (6 bases). Looked up from germline, CDR1 is SGDLS and CDR2 is YYNGEE. The CDR3 contains 15 residues. Trimming left V 4 bases short and J 2 bases short, with 12 bases between.

V usage is TRBV27 and J usage is TRBJ1-1; D is possibly TRBD1 (6 bases). The V and J ends lost 7 bases and 1 base respectively, with 10 bases between them. CDR1 and CDR2 from the germline V gene are MNHEY and SMNVEV (reference sequence). This CDR3 region has 13 residues. CDR3 residues: CASTSDRNTEAFF. In nucleotides, the CDR3 is TGTGCCAGCACCTCGGACAGGAACACTGAAGCTTTCTTT.

V and J are TRBV6-6 and TRBJ2-7, with 10 nucleotides matching TRBD1. After removal of 4 bases from V and 5 bases from J, the junction contained 5 bases not matched to a gene. The germline CDR1 and CDR2 sequences are MNHNY and SVGAGI (reference sequence). This CDR3 region has 14 residues. For the CDR3, the DNA is TGTGCCAGCAGTTGGGGACAGGGGATCAACGAGCAGTACTTC. Its protein product is CASSWGQGINEQYF.

V usage is TRBV5-1 and J usage is TRBJ2-1; possible D gene TRBD2, 6 bases. This CDR3 has 15 residues. CDR1 SGHRS and CDR2 YFSETQ come from the germline V gene. Between the trimmed V and J ends, which lost 0 bases and 7 bases, there was a span of 14 bases. The CDR3 loop is CASSLGLFAGNEQFF. CDR3 coding DNA: TGCGCCAGCAGCTTGGGCCTTTTCGCGGGGAATGAGCAGTTCTTC. Full variable domain (rest looked up from reference TRBV5-1 and TRBJ2-1): KAGVTQTPRYLIKTRGQQVTLSCSPISGHRSVSWYQQTPGQGLQFLFEYFSETQRNKGNFPGRFSGRQFSNSRSEMNVSTLELGDSALYLCASSLGLFAGNEQFFGPGTRLTVL.

This clone was observed a single time. V is TRBV19 and J is TRBJ1-2; 7 bases fit TRBD1. The CDR3 is 15 residues long. Germline V gene data show CDR1 as LNHDA and CDR2 as SQIVND (reference sequence). The junction had 7 bases not matched to a gene; V was cut back by 4 bases and J by 2 bases. The CDR3 nucleotides read TGTGCCAGTAGTACGACACGACAGGGCAACTATGGCTACACCTTC. Encoded protein: CASSTTRQGNYGYTF.

The genes are TRBV6-5 and TRBJ2-5; weak D call: TRBD2 (7 bases). This CDR3 region has 16 residues. Between the trimmed V and J ends, which lost 0 bases and 5 bases, there was a span of 16 bases. CDR1 and CDR2 (germline): MNHEY, SVGAGI. CDR3 nucleotides: TGTGCCAGCAGTTACTCGAGGGGGGGGGCCGGGGAGACCCAGTACTTC. Its protein product is CASSYSRGGAGETQYF.

The rearrangement links TRBV28 to TRBJ1-5, with 12 nucleotides matching TRBD1. This CDR3 is built from 14 residues. Germline V gene sequence: CDR1 MDHEN, CDR2 SYDVKM. Trimming removed 7 bases from V and 7 bases from J; junction bases left unmatched: 5. DNA of the CDR3: TGTGCCAGCAACCCCGGGACAGGGGGCCAGCCCCAGCATTTT. Translating gives CASNPGTGGQPQHF.

The chain employs TRBV6-1 and TRBJ1-1; 7 bases align to TRBD1. V lost 11 bases, J lost 5 bases, and 11 bases stayed unmatched. Germline V gives CDR1 MNHNS, CDR2 SASEGT. The CDR3 spans 13 residues. CDR3 nucleotide sequence: TGTGCCGGGACAGTCAGTCGGGGTACTGAAGCTTTCTTT. Its translation is CAGTVSRGTEAFF.

A remark on this clone: The junction departs from the called germline gene at one end, perhaps through a read error. V gene TRBV7-7 combines with J gene TRBJ2-6; tentatively, D is TRBD2 (6 bases). Germline CDR1 and CDR2: SSHAT and FNYEAQ (reference sequence). The CDR3 has 16 amino acids. The CDR3 DNA sequence: TGTGCTAGCAGCTCTCACCGGGAGCCTGGGGCCAACGTCCTGACTTTC. It encodes CASSSHREPGANVLTF.

This rearrangement joins TRBV5-1 to TRBJ2-1, with TRBD2 matching over 9 bases. CDR1 and CDR2 from the germline V gene are SGHRS and YFSETQ. The CDR3 covers 14 residues. J was trimmed by 8 bases and V by 5 bases; bases with no gene match: 8. The CDR3 sequence: CASRKRLAADEQFF. CDR3 sequence (DNA): TGCGCCAGCAGAAAAAGACTAGCGGCGGATGAGCAGTTCTTC. The entire variable domain, with the rest obtained from reference TRBV5-1 and TRBJ2-1, is as follows: KAGVTQTPRYLIKTRGQQVTLSCSPISGHRSVSWYQQTPGQGLQFLFEYFSETQRNKGNFPGRFSGRQFSNSRSEMNVSTLELGDSALYLCASRKRLAADEQFFGPGTRLTVL.

V usage is TRBV2 and J usage is TRBJ2-5, with D perhaps TRBD1 (5 bases). V was cut by 8 bases and J by 2 bases, with 12 bases left in between. The germline CDR1 and CDR2 sequences are SNHLY and FYNNEI. The CDR3 is made up of 13 amino acids. The DNA for the CDR3 is TGTGCCAGCCACCAGGGCGCGCAAGAGACCCAGTACTTC. Translating it yields CASHQGAQETQYF.